One sample yielded the 18 T cell receptor beta chains listed below, sequenced in a study of T-cell reconstitution after alpha-beta-depleted transplantation in children. Construction of the TCRbeta library involved unique molecular identifiers. MiXCR, run by TCRdb on the PCR reads, gives a single entry per CDR3 protein. The sample carries 130,000 to 150,000 distinct CDR3 sequences, around 8.8% recorded once. The sample was PBMCs, mostly from graft donor cells, taken 180 days after TCRalphabeta/CD19-depleted stem cell transplant. The receptors were gathered from a female patient aged 2 to 10 who had a stem cell transplant for congenital amegakaryocytic thrombocytopenia, so the T cells may come from the graft donor.

On this clonotype: This may come from a read error, since a much larger clone is one base off. The V call is TRBV28, the J call TRBJ2-7; D is perhaps TRBD1 (6 bases). Looked up from germline, CDR1 is MDHEN and CDR2 is SYDVKM. The ends were cut back, 11 bases at V and 6 bases at J, with 14 bases in the middle. The CDR3 has 11 residues. The CDR3 nucleotides are TGTGCCCCCCTAGAGGGGGTCGAGCAGTACTTC. Translating it yields CAPLEGVEQYF.

This clonotype was found many times. The chain combines TRBV12-3 or TRBV12-4 with TRBJ2-5, with 8 bases lining up with TRBD2. This CDR3 has 13 residues. The ends lost 8 bases at V and 1 base at J; junction bases unmatched: 3. CDR3 residues: CASRGGAQETQYF. CDR3 bases: TGTGCCAGCCGGGGGGGGGCCCAAGAGACCCAGTACTTC.

Notes on this clonotype: At one end the junction does not follow the germline gene, possibly because of a read error. The chain uses TRBV12-3 or TRBV12-4 and TRBJ2-2, with a weak D call TRBD2 (6 bases). The length of the CDR3 is 13 residues. Here the CDR3 reads CASSLQNTGGLFF. The CDR3, as DNA: TGTGCCAGCAGTTTACAGAACACCGGGGGGCTGTTTTTT.

The gene calls are TRBV12-3 or TRBV12-4 and TRBJ2-7, with D maybe TRBD2 (7 bases). The CDR3 loop spans 15 amino acids. Trimming shortened V by 6 bases and J by 5 bases, and 20 bases separated the two germline ends. In nucleotides, the CDR3 is TGTGCCAGCAGCCCTTGGGGGGGGGGGCACAACGAGCAGTACTTC. Protein sequence: CASSPWGGGHNEQYF.

On this clonotype itself: One base away lies a much larger clone, so this may be a sequencing read error. The chain combines TRBV3-1 with TRBJ2-7; 14 nucleotides line up with TRBD2. Germline V gene sequence: CDR1 LGHDT, CDR2 YNNKEL (reference sequence). This CDR3 is 16 amino acids long. CDR3 DNA: TGTGCCAGCAGCCAATTTGGACTAGCGGGAGGTGTGGAGCACTACTTC. This encodes CASSQFGLAGGVEHYF.

Only a few counts were recorded for this clonotype. This chain joins TRBV4-2 and TRBJ2-1; 9 nucleotides line up with TRBD2. The CDR3 length is 16 residues. V was pared by 4 bases and J by 3 bases, with 7 bases of the junction left unmatched. The germline gives CDR1 LGHNA, CDR2 YNFKEQ. This chain's CDR3 is CASSPGTSINYNEQFF. The CDR3 DNA reads TGTGCCAGCAGCCCCGGGACTAGCATCAACTACAATGAGCAGTTCTTC.

This clonotype was recorded many times. The V and J genes are TRBV18 and TRBJ2-5; D unclear. Trimming took off 4 bases at V and 0 bases at J, with 3 bases between the two ends. The CDR3 runs to 12 residues. Germline V lookup: CDR1 KGHSH, CDR2 LQKENI. The CDR3 loop reads CASSQYQETQYF. The CDR3 nucleotides read TGTGCCAGCTCACAGTACCAAGAGACCCAGTACTTC.

This clonotype was seen many times. This chain joins TRBV9 and TRBJ1-6; D gene ambiguous. V was trimmed by 0 bases and J by 7 bases, leaving 14 bases between them. There are 16 residues in the CDR3. Per germline, CDR1 SGDLS and CDR2 YYNGEE. CDR3 residues: CASSVDLGGGNSPLHF. DNA of the CDR3: TGTGCCAGCAGCGTAGATTTAGGTGGTGGGAATTCACCCCTCCACTTT.

This clonotype was detected ten times or more. This sequence joins TRBV28 and TRBJ1-2; D is ambiguous. The germline CDR1 and CDR2 sequences are MDHEN and SYDVKM. V was cut by 5 bases and J by 3 bases, with 10 bases left in between. CDR3 length: 13 amino acids. CDR3 loop: CASSPPGDYGYTF. CDR3 DNA sequence: TGTGCCAGCAGTCCCCCCGGGGACTATGGCTACACCTTC.

By share, this clonotype ranks as medium-sized. This chain links TRBV5-1 with TRBJ2-3; D remains unclear. The germline V gene has CDR1 SGHRS and CDR2 YFSETQ. V was cut by 0 bases and J by 2 bases, with 7 bases left in between. The CDR3 spans 14 residues. CDR3 sequence: CASSLGGDTDTQYF. CDR3 DNA sequence: TGCGCCAGCAGCTTGGGAGGCGACACAGATACGCAGTATTTT.

This clonotype was seen at least ten times. The genes are TRBV14 and TRBJ2-7; the match to TRBD1 covers 8 bases. The J segment lost 7 bases and the V segment lost 4 bases, leaving 12 bases of the junction unmatched. CDR3 length: 15 residues. Looked up from germline, CDR1 is SGHDN and CDR2 is FVKESK. The CDR3 DNA reads TGTGCCAGCAGCCGCTCTGCAGGGGGCTGGCGGGAGCAGTACTTC. It codes for CASSRSAGGWREQYF.

This clonotype occurred many times. The chain links TRBV5-8 to TRBJ2-3, with D unclear. In germline, CDR1 is SGHTS, CDR2 YDEGEE. V lost 6 bases and J 7 bases, leaving 9 bases between the germline ends. The CDR3 extends over 11 amino acids. CDR3 sequence: CASIVWNTQYF. The CDR3 nucleotides are TGTGCCAGCATCGTGTGGAATACGCAGTATTTT.

Ten or more counts support this clonotype. The chain has TRBV14 and TRBJ2-7; TRBD1 is a possible D gene (6 bases). The CDR3 is 15 residues long. Trimming removed 2 bases from V and 1 base from J, with 12 bases in between. The germline gives CDR1 SGHDN, CDR2 FVKESK. This CDR3 is CASSQTGTPSYEQYF. The CDR3 nucleotides are TGTGCCAGCAGCCAAACCGGGACACCGTCCTACGAGCAGTACTTC.

This clonotype was recorded at least ten times. The rearrangement links TRBV21-1 to TRBJ1-2; the D call of TRBD1 is as the table states it, not checked on the DNA. TRBV21-1 is termed a pseudogene. The CDR3 is 14 amino acids. The CDR3 protein is CASSKGGRPGGYTF. In nucleotides, the CDR3 is TGTGCCAGCAGCAAAGGGGGCCGGCCGGGTGGCTACACCTTC.

In its sample, this clonotype was seen many times. This rearrangement joins TRBV11-2 to TRBJ2-3; 9 bases align to TRBD2. CDR3 length: 16 residues. V lost 0 bases to trimming and J lost 2 bases; unmatched junction nucleotides: 3. The germline V gene encodes CDR1 SGHAT and CDR2 FQNNGV. The CDR3 nucleotides read TGTGCCAGCAGCTTAGAAGCGGGAGGCCTCACAGATACGCAGTATTTT. It encodes CASSLEAGGLTDTQYF.

In this sample, this clonotype turned up many times. The chain has TRBV7-6 and TRBJ2-3; D gene uncertain. There are 13 residues in the CDR3. Germline V gene data show CDR1 as SGHVS and CDR2 as FNYEAQ. The germline V and J ends were trimmed by 1 base and 4 bases, with 6 bases remaining between them. CDR3 in amino acids: CASSLDEADTQYF. CDR3 coding DNA: TGTGCCAGCAGCTTAGACGAGGCAGATACGCAGTATTTT.

This clonotype appeared a few times. V and J are TRBV5-1 and TRBJ2-3; D is possibly TRBD1 (5 bases). V was clipped by 0 bases and J by 4 bases, with 12 bases between them. The CDR3 contains 15 residues. Germline V gives CDR1 SGHRS, CDR2 YFSETQ. CDR3 sequence (DNA): TGCGCCAGCAGCTTGGTAGGGGTAGAGGCAGATACGCAGTATTTT. This sequence encodes CASSLVGVEADTQYF. The whole variable domain, remainder taken from reference TRBV5-1 and TRBJ2-3, is KAGVTQTPRYLIKTRGQQVTLSCSPISGHRSVSWYQQTPGQGLQFLFEYFSETQRNKGNFPGRFSGRQFSNSRSEMNVSTLELGDSALYLCASSLVGVEADTQYFGPGTRLTVL.

This chain joins TRBV5-1 and TRBJ2-3, with 9 bases that match TRBD1. This CDR3 has 16 residues. Germline V gene sequence: CDR1 SGHRS, CDR2 YFSETQ. The ends lost 6 bases at V and 4 bases at J; junction bases unmatched: 12. The CDR3 bases are TGCGCCAGCACTTTATCAGGGACAGGGAAGGCAGATACGCAGTATTTT. Its translation is CASTLSGTGKADTQYF.